What follows are 8 T cell receptor beta chains derived from one specimen sequenced in a study of shared clonotypes between healthy human individuals. TCRdb's copy holds only in-frame clones and misses some; the assay was immunoSEQ multiplex PCR. Among approximately 92,000 clones, 68% were seen once, and the ten largest hold 50%. Sequenced material: memory CD8+ T cells sorted from blood. Subset specified: CD45RO+ cells pooled with CCR7-negative TemRA cells. The receptors come from a man aged 25 to 45 in good health.

V is TRBV2 and J is TRBJ2-1; TRBD2 matches 7 bases. The CDR3 length is 16 residues. CDR1 is SNHLY, CDR2 FYNNEI, per germline. With V trimmed by 2 bases and J by 1 base, 5 bases remained unmatched. In DNA, the CDR3 is TGTGCCAGCAGTGAAACGCCGGGAGGTTCCTACAATGAGCAGTTCTTC. Translated: CASSETPGGSYNEQFF.

In this sample, this clone turned up once. The chain combines TRBV5-6 with TRBJ2-7; TRBD1 aligns across 7 bases. Germline CDR1 and CDR2: SGHDT and YYEEEE. The CDR3 extends over 14 amino acids. V gave up 3 bases and J gave up 3 bases; unmatched junction bases: 6. This chain's CDR3 is CASSSGTVLYEQYF. The CDR3, as DNA: TGTGCCAGCAGCTCAGGGACAGTACTCTACGAGCAGTACTTC.

The CDR3 here is CASSSSPGDVEIEAFF. The CDR3 nucleotides read TGTGCCAGCAGCTCTTCCCCCGGGGACGTCGAAATTGAAGCTTTCTTT. The V gene is TRBV7-9, the J gene TRBJ1-1; the D gene is possibly TRBD1 (5 bases). Per the germline V gene, CDR1 is SEHNR and CDR2 is FQNEAQ (reference sequence). The V and J ends lost 4 bases and 7 bases respectively, with 22 bases between them. This CDR3 has 16 residues.

The rearrangement links TRBV14 to TRBJ1-2; 8 nucleotides line up with TRBD1. Germline assignment: CDR1 SGHDN and CDR2 FVKESK. V dropped 4 bases and J dropped 3; count of bases not matched to a gene: 4. This CDR3 comprises 14 residues. The CDR3 here is CASSPGGLDYGYTF. CDR3 nucleotide sequence: TGTGCCAGCAGCCCAGGGGGCCTCGACTATGGCTACACCTTC. Supplemented by reference TRBV14 and TRBJ1-2, the full variable domain reads EAGVTQFPSHSVIEKGQTVTLRCDPISGHDNLYWYRRVMGKEIKFLLHFVKESKQDESGMPNNRFLAERTGGTYSTLKVQPAELEDSGVYFCASSPGGLDYGYTFGSGTRLTVV.

This chain joins TRBV7-8 and TRBJ1-4; D might be TRBD1 (6 bases). The germline V and J ends were trimmed by 5 bases and 5 bases, with 18 bases remaining between them. The CDR3 has 16 residues. Germline CDR1 is SGHVS and CDR2 is FQNEAQ. For the CDR3, the DNA is TGTGCCAGCAGCCCGACGGAAGGGGGGAAGAATGAAAAACTGTTTTTT. Protein: CASSPTEGGKNEKLFF.

The chain combines TRBV29-1 with TRBJ2-7; D not resolved. The CDR3 extends over 12 amino acids. Germline V gene data show CDR1 as SQVTM and CDR2 as ANQGSEA. The V end was cut by 2 bases, the J end by 3 bases, with 8 bases between. The CDR3 sequence: CSVENSNYEQYF. As DNA, the CDR3 is TGCAGCGTTGAAAACAGCAACTACGAGCAGTACTTC.

This clone was observed many times. V gene TRBV11-2 combines with J gene TRBJ2-3; the match to TRBD2 covers 10 bases. The junction had 8 bases not matched to a gene; V was cut back by 1 base and J by 4 bases. Germline values: CDR1 SGHAT, CDR2 FQNNGV. The CDR3 is made up of 17 amino acids. The CDR3 DNA follows: TGTGCCAGCAGCTTAGCCGCTAGCGGGAGTGAAGCAGATACGCAGTATTTT. Translated: CASSLAASGSEADTQYF.

The chain employs TRBV6-6 and TRBJ1-4, with 8 bases that match TRBD1. After removal of 8 bases from V and 7 bases from J, the junction contained 12 bases not matched to a gene. The germline V gene encodes CDR1 MNHNY and CDR2 SVGAGI (reference sequence). The CDR3 totals 15 residues. CDR3 sequence: CASAPDRAFTEKLFF. The DNA of the CDR3 is TGTGCCAGCGCCCCGGACAGGGCGTTCACTGAAAAACTGTTTTTT.